Sequencing of this T cell receptor beta chain was carried out in a study of cytomegalovirus exposure and HLA in healthy donors. General observations from the study: Cytomegalovirus-associated TCR beta chains were listed, numbering over 150. Earlier analysis found most TCR beta V segments productive about 87% or about 30% of the time.

Worth noting for this clone: Antigen specificity is unknown.

The CDR3 runs to 14 residues. V lost 5 bases and J 6 bases, leaving 16 bases between the germline ends. CDR1 and CDR2 (germline): SNHLY, FYNNEI. A multiplex PCR was run with 60 Vbeta primers and 13 Jbeta primers. Original data processing: There were some 87 million unique TCR beta chains by a later count, and 10 million to 12 million of them were shared. Here immunoSEQ multiplex PCR was the method, and the copy in TCRdb shows in-frame clones only, minus some. D and trimming come from the DNA, and the V and J calls and clone size come from that table. The sample yields hundreds of thousands of clones, 65% to 90% seen once.

Sequencing was carried out using PBMCs. This chain links TRBV2 with TRBJ1-2, with D perhaps TRBD1 (5 bases). This clonotype was obtained from a girl aged 10 to 17 in good health and CMV-seronegative. CDR3 DNA: TGTGCCAGCAGTTCCTCCGTGGGGCTAAATGGCTACACCTTC. Translated, it gives CASSSSVGLNGYTF.